The 11 T cell receptor beta chains presented below share a single source sample, sequenced in a study of Graves' ophthalmopathy and Graves' hyperthyroidism. RNA served as the template for amplifying TCR beta CDR3 regions. First-round RT-PCR employed HTBI primers, with a second-round multiplex PCR after it. TCRdb ran MiXCR on the multiplex PCR reads and lists one entry per CDR3 protein. The data hold around 660,000 distinct CDR3 sequences, with roughly 41% observed a single time. Sequencing input: peripheral blood. Every receptor here comes from an adult man with Graves' ophthalmopathy.

In this sample, this clonotype turned up many times. This chain links TRBV19 with TRBJ2-7; 9 nucleotides line up with TRBD1. V was clipped by 3 bases and J by 5 bases; unmatched bases: 11. This CDR3 spans 16 amino acids. Germline V lookup: CDR1 LNHDA, CDR2 SQIVND (reference sequence). The CDR3 region is CASSMGTGHIFDEQYF. CDR3 nucleotide sequence: TGTGCCAGTAGTATGGGGACAGGGCACATCTTCGACGAGCAGTACTTC.

J is TRBJ1-5 and V is TRBV27; 9 bases match TRBD1. CDR1 MNHEY and CDR2 SMNVEV come from the germline V gene (reference sequence). The CDR3 runs 19 residues. V shed 2 bases, J shed 1 base, and the junction held 12 bases outside the gene matches. DNA of the CDR3: TGTGCCAGCAGTTTAAGCTTTAGAGACGGACAGGGGAGCAATCAGCCCCAGCATTTT. This sequence encodes CASSLSFRDGQGSNQPQHF.

The gene calls are TRBV6-6 and TRBJ1-2; D is undetermined. This CDR3 has 13 residues. V dropped 8 bases and J dropped 9 bases, with 19 bases sitting between them. Germline CDR1 MNHNY, CDR2 SVGAGI (reference sequence). CDR3 region: CASSPTDDRSYTF. CDR3 coding DNA: TGTGCCAGCTCACCGACGGACGATAGGAGCTACACCTTC.

As for this clonotype: A much larger clonotype is one base distant, so this may be a read error. The chain employs TRBV19 and TRBJ1-1, with D maybe TRBD1 (6 bases). CDR1 is LNHDA, CDR2 SQIVND, per germline (reference sequence). The CDR3 spans 15 residues. Trimming took 7 bases from V and 4 from J, leaving 19 bases between them. This CDR3 reads CASTPWDNLSTEAFF. For the CDR3, the DNA is TGTGCCAGTACCCCCTGGGACAATCTGAGCACTGAAGCTTTCTTT.

This chain links TRBV29-1 with TRBJ2-7, with a weak D call TRBD1 (6 bases). From germline, CDR1 is SQVTM and CDR2 ANQGSEA. The CDR3 extends over 12 amino acids. The V gene lost 5 bases and the J gene lost 2 bases, with 10 bases spanning the gap. The CDR3 DNA reads as TGCAGCGTTTGGGACACAACCTACGAGCAGTACTTC. Translated, it gives CSVWDTTYEQYF.

This clonotype came up many times. The V and J genes are TRBV7-8 and TRBJ1-5; possible D gene TRBD1, 6 bases. Trimming cost V 3 bases and J 5 bases, with 14 bases left between them. CDR3 length equals 15 residues. Per germline, CDR1 SGHVS and CDR2 FQNEAQ. This CDR3 is CASSLGGRMDQPQHF. Here the CDR3 DNA reads TGTGCCAGCAGCTTGGGGGGGCGAATGGATCAGCCCCAGCATTTT.

J is TRBJ1-4 and V is TRBV20-1, with 8 bases that match TRBD1. The germline CDR1 and CDR2 sequences are DFQATT and SNEGSKA (reference sequence). Germline trimming cut 1 base from V and 13 bases from J; bases unmatched to any gene: 5. This CDR3 region has 12 residues. The DNA for the CDR3 is TGCAGTGCTAGAGTACAGGGGGATGGACTGTTTTTT. Translation gives CSARVQGDGLFF.

This clonotype was seen repeatedly, ten times or more. CDR3 bases: TGTGCCATCGGGGGACAGGGGCACTACGAGCAGTACTTC. Its protein is CAIGGQGHYEQYF. The V gene is TRBV10-3, the J gene TRBJ2-7, with 10 bases aligning to TRBD1. CDR1 ENHRY and CDR2 SYGVKD come from the germline V gene. V lost 8 bases to trimming and J lost 3 bases; unmatched junction nucleotides: 4. CDR3 length: 13 residues.

The V call is TRBV27, the J call TRBJ2-7; no clear D gene. V lost 6 bases to trimming and J lost 2 bases, with 14 bases between them. Germline-derived CDR1 and CDR2 are MNHEY and SMNVEV (reference sequence). CDR3 length equals 14 residues. Written as DNA, the CDR3 is TGTGCCAGCAGGGGGTTAGGGCCAACCTACGAGCAGTACTTC. Translated, it gives CASRGLGPTYEQYF.

The sample holds one count of this clonotype. V and J are TRBV29-1 and TRBJ2-2, with D hard to call. Germline V CDR1 and CDR2: SQVTM, ANQGSEA. The CDR3 has 12 residues. The germline V and J ends were trimmed by 7 bases and 0 bases, with 6 bases remaining between them. The CDR3 region is CSEHANTGELFF. The CDR3 DNA is TGCAGCGAACACGCGAACACCGGGGAGCTGTTTTTT.

This clonotype was detected only a few times. The genes are TRBV12-5 and TRBJ2-2; 7 nucleotides match TRBD1. The CDR3 covers 16 residues. Germline values: CDR1 LGHNT, CDR2 FRNRAP. The V segment lost 2 bases and the J segment 4 bases; nucleotides outside the gene matches: 7. The CDR3 DNA is TGTGCTAGTGGTTTGAGCACAGGGGTGGGCACCGGGGAGCTGTTTTTT. This translates into CASGLSTGVGTGELFF.